This entry lists 19 T cell receptor beta chains sequenced from one sample in a study of regulatory T cells in long-lasting Graves disease. Assembly of TCR beta libraries relied on iRepertoire HTBI primers together with Arm-PCR of CDR3 regions. TCRdb re-analysed the multiplex PCR reads in MiXCR, keeping a single row per CDR3 protein. Among 400,000 to 550,000 distinct CDR3 sequences, about 15% were seen once, and the ten largest hold around 23%. Noted time point: newly diagnosed GD, antithyroid drugs for less than 3 months. From RNA extracted from PBMCs, the TCR library was made. In addition, the sample was reused for a study of T cells in Graves' hyperthyroidism and ophthalmopathy.

This specimen consisted of peripheral blood mononuclear cells (PBMCs), obtained at new diagnosis, from a patient treated with antithyroid drugs. Receptors originate from a woman aged 18 to 35 with Graves disease.

In its sample, this clonotype was seen many times. This chain uses TRBV28 with TRBJ2-2, with 10 bases fitting TRBD1. The CDR3 contains 19 residues. V trimming: 3 bases; J trimming: 4 bases; junction bases outside the gene matches: 14. From germline, CDR1 is MDHEN and CDR2 SYDVKM. The CDR3 DNA reads as TGTGCCAGCAGTTTTGGGGGACAGGGGATCGGGTTAGGCACCGGGGAGCTGTTTTTT. Protein product: CASSFGGQGIGLGTGELFF.

This clonotype was counted at least ten times. This chain connects TRBV15 to TRBJ2-7; 7 bases are shared with TRBD2. This CDR3 region has 16 residues. The junction had 8 bases not matched to a gene; V was cut back by 1 base and J by 2 bases. Germline lookup yields CDR1 LNHNV and CDR2 YYDKDF (reference sequence). In nucleotides, the CDR3 is TGTGCCACCAGCAGAGTACGACAGCGGGGAACCTACGAGCAGTACTTC. As protein: CATSRVRQRGTYEQYF.

Many counts were recorded for this clonotype. This chain connects TRBV11-2 to TRBJ2-1; tentatively, D is TRBD2 (5 bases). The germline V and J ends were trimmed by 1 base and 1 base, with 8 bases remaining between them. This CDR3 contains 15 residues. Germline V gene sequence: CDR1 SGHAT, CDR2 FQNNGV. CDR3 in amino acids: CASSLGAVSYNEQFF. As DNA, the CDR3 is TGTGCCAGCAGCTTAGGAGCGGTATCCTACAATGAGCAGTTCTTC.

This clonotype was seen many times. The chain joins TRBV12-3 or TRBV12-4 to TRBJ2-1; 12 nucleotides match TRBD2. The CDR3 runs to 18 residues. V was pared by 6 bases and J by 0 bases, with 9 bases of the junction left unmatched. CDR3 residues: CASRPGLAGISSYNEQFF. The CDR3 DNA follows: TGTGCCAGCAGACCCGGACTAGCGGGAATAAGCTCCTACAATGAGCAGTTCTTC.

Ten or more counts support this clonotype. This chain uses TRBV11-3 with TRBJ2-1; TRBD1 matches 7 bases. Trimming removed 5 bases from V and 4 bases from J; junction bases left unmatched: 8. The germline V gene has CDR1 SGHNT and CDR2 YENEEA. CDR3 length: 15 residues. CDR3 protein: CASSKSQGIYNEQFF. The CDR3 DNA reads as TGTGCCAGCAGCAAGTCACAGGGGATTTACAATGAGCAGTTCTTC. The full variable domain, in which reference TRBV11-3 and TRBJ2-1 provide the parts outside the CDR3, is EAGVVQSPRYKIIEKKQPVAFWCNPISGHNTLYWYLQNLGQGPELLIRYENEEAVDDSQLPKDRFSAERLKGVDSTLKIQPAELGDSAVYLCASSKSQGIYNEQFFGPGTRLTVL.

Concerning this clonotype itself: Sequence at one end of the junction differs from germline and may be a read error. This chain connects TRBV10-3 to TRBJ1-2, with D perhaps TRBD1 (5 bases). Germline CDR1 is ENHRY and CDR2 is SYGVKD. The CDR3 totals 13 residues. CDR3 sequence (DNA): TGTACCATCAGTACTGACAGACTCTATGGCTACACCTTC. Translating it yields CTISTDRLYGYTF.

V is TRBV7-9 and J is TRBJ2-5; a possible D gene is TRBD2 (6 bases). V was cut by 5 bases and J by 1 base, with 11 bases left in between. The CDR3 covers 14 residues. CDR1 SEHNR and CDR2 FQNEAQ come from the germline V gene (reference sequence). CDR3: CASSQSGSQETQYF. CDR3 DNA sequence: TGTGCCAGCAGCCAGTCCGGGAGCCAAGAGACCCAGTACTTC.

This clonotype was found many times. The rearrangement joins TRBV5-1 to TRBJ2-7, with 7 bases matching TRBD1. Germline-derived CDR1 and CDR2 are SGHRS and YFSETQ. Trimming cost V 4 bases and J 2 bases; bases outside gene matches: 6. This CDR3 contains 14 residues. The DNA of the CDR3 is TGCGCCAGCAGCGTGACAGGGCCCGCCTACGAGCAGTACTTC. Its translation: CASSVTGPAYEQYF.

This clonotype was detected many times. J is TRBJ2-2 and V is TRBV5-5; D unresolved. Trimming left V 2 bases short and J 2 bases short, with 10 bases between. The CDR3 has 15 residues. Germline V gene lookup returns CDR1 SGHKS and CDR2 YYEKEE (reference sequence). CDR3 DNA sequence: TGTGCCAGCAGCTTTGGTCCCAAAAACACCGGGGAGCTGTTTTTT. This codes for CASSFGPKNTGELFF.

There are many counts of this clonotype. The rearrangement links TRBV5-1 to TRBJ2-7; D call uncertain. V was clipped by 0 bases and J by 1 base, with 8 bases between them. This CDR3 is built from 14 residues. The V gene's germline CDR1 is SGHRS and CDR2 YFSETQ. CDR3 amino acids: CASSLVQESYEQYF. The CDR3 DNA reads as TGCGCCAGCAGCTTGGTCCAGGAGTCCTACGAGCAGTACTTC.

This clonotype was observed at least ten times. The chain carries TRBV6-1 and TRBJ1-2, with D possibly matching TRBD1 (5 bases). The CDR3 runs to 12 residues. Germline CDR1 MNHNS, CDR2 SASEGT. The V gene lost 4 bases and the J gene lost 4 bases, with 7 bases spanning the gap. The CDR3 here is CASSGTLYGYTF. In DNA, the CDR3 is TGTGCCAGCAGTGGGACACTCTATGGCTACACCTTC.

This clonotype has just a few counts. This chain links TRBV7-9 with TRBJ2-6; the match to TRBD1 covers 9 bases. Trimming cost V 6 bases and J 0 bases; bases outside gene matches: 9. From germline, CDR1 is SEHNR and CDR2 FQNEAQ (reference sequence). There are 18 residues in the CDR3. CDR3 amino acids: CASSSPGTGSSGANVLTF. Here the CDR3 DNA reads TGTGCCAGCAGTTCCCCCGGGACAGGGAGCTCTGGGGCCAACGTCCTGACTTTC.

The chain combines TRBV20-1 with TRBJ2-1, with a tentative D call TRBD2 (6 bases). Trimming left V 2 bases short and J 9 bases short, with 17 bases between. CDR1 is DFQATT and CDR2 is SNEGSKA in the germline V gene (reference sequence). The CDR3 has 14 residues. The DNA for the CDR3 is TGCAGTGCTAGAAGGGCGACCCGGAGGGTTGAGCAGTTCTTC. This gives the protein CSARRATRRVEQFF.

The chain recombines TRBV20-1 with TRBJ2-7, with a weak D call TRBD2 (5 bases). The germline V gene encodes CDR1 DFQATT and CDR2 SNEGSKA (reference sequence). The CDR3 has 13 amino acids. V was cut by 3 bases and J by 3 bases, with 12 bases left in between. This chain's CDR3 is CSASEGPNYEQYF. The DNA for the CDR3 is TGCAGTGCTAGCGAGGGCCCTAACTACGAGCAGTACTTC.

This clonotype was detected many times. This chain joins TRBV7-2 and TRBJ2-1; 7 bases map to TRBD2. Losses at the gene ends were 7 bases for V and 9 bases for J; bases not matched to a gene: 15. The CDR3 covers 15 residues. The germline CDR1 and CDR2 sequences are SGHTA and FQGNSA. The CDR3 loop is CASTGLGLGGSEQFF. DNA for the CDR3: TGTGCCAGCACCGGACTAGGCCTGGGGGGATCTGAGCAGTTCTTC.

The chain combines TRBV28 with TRBJ2-1; D remains ambiguous. V lost 7 bases to trimming and J lost 2 bases, with 9 bases between them. Germline CDR1 is MDHEN and CDR2 is SYDVKM. The CDR3 is 13 residues long. The CDR3 spells CASNQAPYNEQFF. In DNA form, the CDR3 reads TGTGCCAGCAACCAAGCGCCCTACAATGAGCAGTTCTTC.

In this sample, this clonotype turned up a few times. Likely a read error: the CDR3 ends without its conserved phenylalanine or tryptophan. The chain uses TRBV11-1 and TRBJ2-6; D not resolved. The CDR3 has 16 residues. V was pared by 5 bases and J by 4 bases, with 15 bases between. The germline V gene encodes CDR1 SGHAT and CDR2 FQDESV (reference sequence). Here the CDR3 reads CASSQVSGVGANVLTS. The CDR3 DNA is TGTGCCAGCAGCCAGGTCTCAGGCGTCGGGGCCAACGTCCTGACTTCC.

This clonotype has more than one count but fewer than ten. V is TRBV20-1 and J is TRBJ2-3, with D uncertain. CDR1 and CDR2 from the germline V gene are DFQATT and SNEGSKA (reference sequence). CDR3 size: 14 residues. V lost 6 bases and J 0 bases, leaving 13 bases between the germline ends. The CDR3 sequence: CSAKGRSSTDTQYF. In DNA, the CDR3 is TGCAGTGCAAAAGGGCGGTCGAGCACAGATACGCAGTATTTT.

This clonotype was counted between two and nine times. The chain combines TRBV20-1 with TRBJ2-1, with 9 positions matching TRBD2. Unmatched junction bases numbered 6, after V lost 2 bases and J lost 7 bases. Germline V gene data show CDR1 as DFQATT and CDR2 as SNEGSKA (reference sequence). This CDR3 spans 14 amino acids. CDR3 sequence: CSARRGLASNEQFF. The CDR3, as DNA: TGCAGTGCTAGAAGGGGACTAGCTTCGAATGAGCAGTTCTTC.